This T cell receptor beta chain was identified in a study of cytomegalovirus exposure and HLA in healthy donors. A multiplex PCR was run with 60 Vbeta primers and 13 Jbeta primers. Some clones are missing from TCRdb's copy, which holds only in-frame ones; the method was immunoSEQ multiplex PCR. The sample holds fewer than 120,000 clones; around 85% are singletons and the top ten take approximately 5.6%. Everyone who donated was a healthy bone marrow donor. The germline CDR1 and CDR2 sequences are KGHSH and LQKENI. CDR3 length equals 17 residues. V was pared by 0 bases and J by 4 bases, with 17 bases between. Findings of the study overall: An analysis was carried out at a later point. It showed that HLA-associated TCR beta chains were more clonally expanded than equally common non-associated chains. V- and J-gene trimming of TCR beta was linked (in a later analysis) to a missense DCLRE1C variant.

With regard to this clone: As yet, its antigen is unknown.

This TCR derives from a man aged 30-40 years in good health and CMV-seropositive. The chain joins TRBV18 to TRBJ2-3; D may be TRBD1 (6 bases). Source material: PBMCs. The CDR3 loop is CASSPPRYQGTADTQYF. The CDR3 DNA reads TGTGCCAGCTCACCACCGAGGTATCAGGGGACGGCAGATACGCAGTATTTT.